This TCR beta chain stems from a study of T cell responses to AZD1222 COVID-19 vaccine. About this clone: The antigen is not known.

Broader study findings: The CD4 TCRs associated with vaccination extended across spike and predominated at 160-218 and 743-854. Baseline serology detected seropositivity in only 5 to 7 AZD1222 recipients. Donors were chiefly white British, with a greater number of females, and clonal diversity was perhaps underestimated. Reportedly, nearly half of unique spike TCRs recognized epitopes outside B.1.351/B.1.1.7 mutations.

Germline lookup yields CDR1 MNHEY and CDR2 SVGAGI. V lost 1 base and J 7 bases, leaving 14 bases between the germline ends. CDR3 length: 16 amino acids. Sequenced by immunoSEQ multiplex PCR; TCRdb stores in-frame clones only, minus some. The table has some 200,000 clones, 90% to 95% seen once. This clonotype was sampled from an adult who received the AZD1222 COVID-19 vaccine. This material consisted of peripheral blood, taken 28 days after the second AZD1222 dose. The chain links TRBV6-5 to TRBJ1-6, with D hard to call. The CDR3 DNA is TGTGCCAGCAGTTACTTGGCCGGGTTCGGGAATTCACCCCTCCACTTT. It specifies CASSYLAGFGNSPLHF.